The 30 T cell receptor beta chains in this list originate from one sample, sequenced in a study of sequential checkpoint blockade in melanoma. Treatment: randomized to nivolumab then ipilimumab (arm A) or the reverse (arm B). Some clones are missing from TCRdb's copy, which holds only in-frame ones; the method was immunoSEQ multiplex PCR. The sample holds tens of thousands of clones; 82% are singletons and the top ten take approximately 20%. The input for sequencing was CD8+ T cells sorted from blood (inferred from file names), taken from a patient given nivolumab and ipilimumab in sequence. The receptors derive from a human donor with melanoma.

This clone came up once. The chain carries TRBV27 and TRBJ1-2, with 8 bases fitting TRBD1. In germline, CDR1 is MNHEY, CDR2 SMNVEV (reference sequence). Germline trimming cut 6 bases from V and 2 bases from J; bases unmatched to any gene: 2. The CDR3 runs 13 residues. This chain's CDR3 is CASSWDRNYGYTF. The CDR3 DNA is TGTGCCAGCAGCTGGGACAGGAACTATGGCTACACCTTC.

This sequence joins TRBV7-9 and TRBJ2-7; TRBD2 might be the D (6 bases). The CDR3 contains 16 residues. Between the trimmed V and J ends, which lost 5 bases and 3 bases, there was a span of 20 bases. The germline gives CDR1 SEHNR, CDR2 FQNEAQ (reference sequence). In nucleotides, the CDR3 is TGTGCCAGCAGCCTAGGTAAATCACTAGCCAACTACGAGCAGTACTTC. Its translation: CASSLGKSLANYEQYF.

This clone showed up just once. This sequence joins TRBV7-2 and TRBJ2-1; TRBD2 aligns across 8 bases. Germline loops: CDR1 SGHTA, CDR2 FQGNSA. V dropped 5 bases and J dropped 3; count of bases not matched to a gene: 6. The CDR3 is 15 amino acids. CDR3: CASSLGTSIYNEQFF. In DNA form, the CDR3 reads TGTGCCAGCAGCCTTGGGACTAGTATCTACAATGAGCAGTTCTTC.

This chain joins TRBV11-2 and TRBJ1-1, with D possibly TRBD1 on 6 matching bases. Trimming left V 0 bases short and J 0 bases short, with 14 bases between. The CDR3 consists of 17 residues. CDR1 is SGHAT and CDR2 is FQNNGV in the germline V gene. The CDR3 sequence is CASSLDYAGAMNTEAFF. CDR3 DNA sequence: TGTGCCAGCAGCTTAGATTATGCAGGGGCAATGAACACTGAAGCTTTCTTT. The complete variable domain, with remaining parts taken from reference TRBV11-2 and TRBJ1-1, reads EAGVAQSPRYKIIEKRQSVAFWCNPISGHATLYWYQQILGQGPKLLIQFQNNGVVDDSQLPKDRFSAERLKGVDSTLKIQPAKLEDSAVYLCASSLDYAGAMNTEAFFGQGTRLTVV.

The rearrangement uses TRBV27 and TRBJ2-7, with D maybe TRBD2 (5 bases). The CDR3 spans 13 residues. Trimming removed 2 bases at V and 6 bases at J, with 11 bases between. Germline V lookup: CDR1 MNHEY, CDR2 SMNVEV (reference sequence). The CDR3 protein is CASSLGRAAEQYF. The CDR3 coding sequence is TGTGCCAGCAGTTTAGGGCGGGCTGCCGAGCAGTACTTC.

The chain links TRBV5-5 to TRBJ2-7, with a tentative D call TRBD1 (6 bases). V was trimmed by 6 bases and J by 2 bases, leaving 18 bases between them. The CDR3 length is 15 residues. Germline V CDR1 and CDR2: SGHKS, YYEKEE (reference sequence). CDR3 coding DNA: TGTGCCAGCACCGCTTGGATCGGGGACACCTACGAGCAGTACTTC. Residues: CASTAWIGDTYEQYF.

V usage is TRBV5-4 and J usage is TRBJ2-5; TRBD2 matches at 12 bases. CDR1 and CDR2 from the germline V gene are SGHNT and YYREEE (reference sequence). The V gene end was trimmed by 4 bases and the J gene end by 0 bases; junction bases not matched to a gene: 13. The CDR3 loop spans 19 amino acids. The CDR3 sequence: CASSARDSGLAGYQETQYF. CDR3 nucleotides: TGTGCCAGCAGCGCCCGGGACTCTGGACTAGCGGGGTACCAAGAGACCCAGTACTTC.

This clone was recorded once. The rearrangement links TRBV11-3 to TRBJ2-7; 11 bases are shared with TRBD2. Germline V CDR1 and CDR2: SGHNT, YENEEA. The V gene end was trimmed by 4 bases and the J gene end by 4 bases; junction bases not matched to a gene: 6. The CDR3 length is 15 residues. In DNA form, the CDR3 reads TGTGCCAGCAGCTCCGGGACTAGCGGAATATACGAGCAGTACTTC. This codes for CASSSGTSGIYEQYF. Full variable domain (rest looked up from reference TRBV11-3 and TRBJ2-7): EAGVVQSPRYKIIEKKQPVAFWCNPISGHNTLYWYLQNLGQGPELLIRYENEEAVDDSQLPKDRFSAERLKGVDSTLKIQPAELGDSAVYLCASSSGTSGIYEQYFGPGTRLTVT.

As for this clone: This same CDR3 is encoded by further DNA sequences in the sample. This chain uses TRBV19 with TRBJ2-5; D is undetermined. CDR1 and CDR2 (germline): LNHDA, SQIVND (reference sequence). Trimming cost V 2 bases and J 1 base, with 5 bases left between them. The CDR3 extends over 13 amino acids. CDR3 protein: CASSIFLQETQYF. As DNA, the CDR3 is TGTGCCAGTAGTATATTCCTCCAAGAGACCCAGTACTTC.

This chain connects TRBV13 to TRBJ1-6; 8 bases align to TRBD1. J gave up 10 bases and V 5 bases, and 10 bases lay outside the gene matches. CDR1 PRHDT and CDR2 FYEKMQ come from the germline V gene (reference sequence). This CDR3 comprises 15 residues. In DNA form, the CDR3 reads TGTGCCAGCAGCCCATATACCGACAGGGGCTCACCCCTCCACTTT. Amino acids: CASSPYTDRGSPLHF.

This clone was detected only a few times. This chain uses TRBV28 with TRBJ1-5; TRBD1 might be the D (5 bases). Trimming took off 1 base at V and 1 base at J, with 8 bases between the two ends. CDR3 length equals 15 residues. Germline V CDR1 and CDR2: MDHEN, SYDVKM. CDR3 DNA sequence: TGTGCCAGCAGTTTATCCCCAGGGAGCAATCAGCCCCAGCATTTT. Encoded protein: CASSLSPGSNQPQHF.

This clone was recorded once. The gene calls are TRBV2 and TRBJ2-7; TRBD1 matches 11 bases. The CDR3 sequence is 15 residues long. Germline values: CDR1 SNHLY, CDR2 FYNNEI. The ends lost 6 bases at V and 6 bases at J; junction bases unmatched: 10. The CDR3 spells CASSEQDRGLPEQYF. CDR3 sequence (DNA): TGTGCCAGCAGCGAGCAGGACAGGGGGCTGCCCGAGCAGTACTTC.

V gene TRBV7-9 combines with J gene TRBJ1-2; weak D call: TRBD1 (6 bases). Germline loops: CDR1 SEHNR, CDR2 FQNEAQ (reference sequence). The CDR3 consists of 16 residues. V lost 2 bases, J lost 5 bases, and 18 bases lay in between. CDR3 in DNA: TGTGCCAGCAGCTTATCACCGGGGGGCGTTGGGTATGGCTACACCTTC. Translating gives CASSLSPGGVGYGYTF.

The DNA of the CDR3 is TGTGCCAGCACGATCGCAGGGGAGGGCTCGGAAAACATTCAGTACTTC. Translated, it gives CASTIAGEGSENIQYF. The chain recombines TRBV28 with TRBJ2-4; TRBD2 is a possible D gene (7 bases). Germline values: CDR1 MDHEN, CDR2 SYDVKM. This CDR3 region has 16 residues. The V end lost 7 bases, the J end lost 5 bases, and 21 bases lay between the germline ends.

This clone was counted only a few times. V and J are TRBV27 and TRBJ2-5, with TRBD2 matching over 9 bases. This CDR3 has 17 amino acids. With 5 bases clipped from V and 2 bases from J, the junction kept 12 bases outside the gene matches. Germline V gene data show CDR1 as MNHEY and CDR2 as SMNVEV (reference sequence). In DNA, the CDR3 is TGTGCCAGCAGTCCCGAGAGTAGCGGGGGATCACAAGAGACCCAGTACTTC. Encoded protein: CASSPESSGGSQETQYF.

J is TRBJ2-3 and V is TRBV2; TRBD2 matches 9 bases. This CDR3 has 13 amino acids. CDR1 and CDR2 from the germline V gene are SNHLY and FYNNEI. Trimming took 9 bases from V and 6 from J; bases not matched to a gene: 7. The CDR3 nucleotides are TGTGCCAGAGCCTTACTAGCGGGCGATACGCAGTATTTT. Translated: CARALLAGDTQYF.

The CDR3 nucleotides read TGTGCCATCAGTGATCCGGGACAGGGAATACGCGAAAAACTGTTTTTT. Amino acid sequence: CAISDPGQGIREKLFF. This rearrangement joins TRBV10-3 to TRBJ1-4, with 9 bases identical to TRBD1. Looked up from germline, CDR1 is ENHRY and CDR2 is SYGVKD. V was clipped by 3 bases and J by 8 bases; unmatched bases: 10. This CDR3 is built from 16 residues.

This clone was counted only a few times. This rearrangement joins TRBV28 to TRBJ1-2; D might be TRBD1 (5 bases). Trimming took 7 bases from V and 1 from J, leaving 16 bases between them. The germline V gene encodes CDR1 MDHEN and CDR2 SYDVKM. CDR3 length: 15 amino acids. The CDR3 spells CASNGRVRINYGYTF. CDR3 DNA sequence: TGTGCCAGCAACGGCAGGGTCCGCATTAACTATGGCTACACCTTC.

This chain connects TRBV15 to TRBJ1-2; unclear D gene. The germline V gene has CDR1 LNHNV and CDR2 YYDKDF (reference sequence). CDR3 size: 16 residues. V was trimmed by 0 bases and J by 5 bases, leaving 16 bases between them. CDR3 loop: CATSRDSGGETYGYTF. The CDR3 DNA follows: TGTGCCACCAGCAGAGATTCGGGCGGGGAGACTTATGGCTACACCTTC.

V is TRBV12-2 and J is TRBJ2-7; the table gives TRBD1 as D, unverified against the DNA. TRBV12-2 is termed a pseudogene. This CDR3 contains 16 residues. The CDR3 protein is CASRTPNRQPSYEQYF. The CDR3 bases are TGTGCAAGTCGCACCCCGAACCGACAGCCCTCCTACGAGCAGTACTTC.

This chain connects TRBV4-1 to TRBJ1-3; D perhaps matches TRBD1 (5 bases). This CDR3 region has 17 residues. V was trimmed by 1 base and J by 2 bases, leaving 15 bases between them. CDR1 MGHRA and CDR2 YSYEKL come from the germline V gene. CDR3 protein: CASSQVVPGTTGNTIYF. DNA for the CDR3: TGCGCCAGCAGCCAAGTGGTCCCGGGGACTACTGGAAACACCATATATTTT.

The chain recombines TRBV19 with TRBJ1-5; D ambiguous. CDR3 length: 16 residues. CDR1 is LNHDA, CDR2 SQIVND, per germline (reference sequence). Trimming pared 4 bases from V and 0 bases from J, leaving 13 bases between. CDR3 residues: CASSTKRDYSNQPQHF. DNA for the CDR3: TGTGCCAGTAGTACCAAGAGGGATTATAGCAATCAGCCCCAGCATTTT.

This chain uses TRBV27 with TRBJ2-7, with D possibly matching TRBD1 (6 bases). With 2 bases removed from V and 1 base from J, the gap between germline ends came to 9 bases. Germline CDR1 MNHEY, CDR2 SMNVEV (reference sequence). This CDR3 spans 14 amino acids. CDR3 protein: CASSLQTGSYEQYF. The CDR3 DNA reads TGTGCCAGCAGTTTACAGACAGGTTCCTACGAGCAGTACTTC.

CDR3 loop: CASRAGTGSYEQYF. CDR3 bases: TGTGCCAGCCGGGCCGGGACAGGGTCTTACGAGCAGTACTTC. The chain uses TRBV5-6 and TRBJ2-7; the match to TRBD1 covers 9 bases. This CDR3 is built from 14 residues. Germline values: CDR1 SGHDT, CDR2 YYEEEE. The V gene end was trimmed by 7 bases and the J gene end by 4 bases; junction bases not matched to a gene: 9.

This clone counts as medium-sized. The chain combines TRBV5-1 with TRBJ1-1, with D maybe TRBD1 (6 bases). The CDR3 totals 13 residues. V shed 8 bases and J shed 5 bases, with 16 bases lying between them. Per the germline V gene, CDR1 is SGHRS and CDR2 is YFSETQ. In DNA, the CDR3 is TGCGCCAGTACAGGGTGGGTGGGAACTGAAGCTTTCTTT. As protein: CASTGWVGTEAFF. Variable domain in full (rest from reference TRBV5-1 and TRBJ1-1): KAGVTQTPRYLIKTRGQQVTLSCSPISGHRSVSWYQQTPGQGLQFLFEYFSETQRNKGNFPGRFSGRQFSNSRSEMNVSTLELGDSALYLCASTGWVGTEAFFGQGTRLTVV.

The chain joins TRBV2 to TRBJ1-2; weak D call: TRBD1 (5 bases). V was pared by 2 bases and J by 3 bases, with 16 bases between. CDR1 and CDR2 from the germline V gene are SNHLY and FYNNEI. The CDR3 is 16 residues long. The CDR3 reads CASSEFSWGEYYGYTF. For the CDR3, the DNA is TGTGCCAGCAGTGAATTTAGTTGGGGGGAGTACTATGGCTACACCTTC. Drawing the rest from reference TRBV2 and TRBJ1-2, the complete variable domain is EPEVTQTPSHQVTQMGQEVILRCVPISNHLYFYWYRQILGQKVEFLVSFYNNEISEKSEIFDDQFSVERPDGSNFTLKIRSTKLEDSAMYFCASSEFSWGEYYGYTFGSGTRLTVV.

V and J are TRBV4-1 and TRBJ1-3; D unresolved. CDR1 is MGHRA and CDR2 is YSYEKL in the germline V gene. Trimming took 4 bases from V and 3 from J, leaving 4 bases between them. This CDR3 has 12 amino acids. The CDR3 DNA reads TGCGCCAGCAGCCCCTATGGAAACACCATATATTTT. Translating gives CASSPYGNTIYF.

The chain combines TRBV4-1 with TRBJ1-1; a possible D gene is TRBD1 (6 bases). From germline, CDR1 is MGHRA and CDR2 YSYEKL. This CDR3 is built from 15 residues. The ends were cut back, 0 bases at V and 10 bases at J, with 18 bases in the middle. CDR3 in DNA: TGCGCCAGCAGCCAAGAATCCTCCAGGGGTAGGGGAGCTTTCTTT. Translating gives CASSQESSRGRGAFF.

The chain is built from TRBV7-9 and TRBJ2-4; 8 positions agree with TRBD2. This CDR3 has 14 residues. Germline trimming cut 5 bases from V and 4 bases from J; bases unmatched to any gene: 4. From germline, CDR1 is SEHNR and CDR2 FQNEAQ (reference sequence). The CDR3 is CASSKTSAKNIQYF. The CDR3 DNA sequence: TGTGCCAGCAGCAAGACTAGCGCTAAAAACATTCAGTACTTC.

V gene TRBV27 combines with J gene TRBJ2-3, with D tentatively TRBD1 (6 bases). This CDR3 is built from 14 residues. Germline V gene sequence: CDR1 MNHEY, CDR2 SMNVEV (reference sequence). Trimming cost V 6 bases and J 3 bases, with 13 bases left between them. The CDR3 DNA reads as TGTGCCAGCAGCCCCAGGGGCGAGACAGATACGCAGTATTTT. Translation gives CASSPRGETDTQYF.